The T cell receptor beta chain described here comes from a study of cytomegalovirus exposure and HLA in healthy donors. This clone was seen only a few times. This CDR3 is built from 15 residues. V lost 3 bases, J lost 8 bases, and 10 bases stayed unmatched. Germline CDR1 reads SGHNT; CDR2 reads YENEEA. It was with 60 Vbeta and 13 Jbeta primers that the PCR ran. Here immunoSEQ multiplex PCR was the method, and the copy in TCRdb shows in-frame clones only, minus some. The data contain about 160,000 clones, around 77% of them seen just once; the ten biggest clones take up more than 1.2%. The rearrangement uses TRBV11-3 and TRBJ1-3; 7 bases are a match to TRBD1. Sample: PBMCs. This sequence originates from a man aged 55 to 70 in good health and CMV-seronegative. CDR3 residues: CASSLTGFGSDTIYF. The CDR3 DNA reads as TGTGCCAGCAGCTTGACAGGGTTTGGGTCCGACACCATATATTTT.